The entry below gives a single T cell receptor beta chain sequence along with its context. No cognate antigen has been identified for it. The input lacks base qualities; no much larger clone sits a single base away. At one collaborating source in Seattle, patients were enrolled during active infection and were followed longitudinally through the course of disease. Whole blood was collected in K2EDTA tubes by collaborating institutions according to the institutions' own protocols. For TCRbeta analysis, collaborators shipped samples in one of three forms: frozen whole blood, isolated PBMCs, or DNA extracted from either of those sample types. CDR3 length: 13 amino acids, cysteine to phenylalanine. CDR3 DNA is the only sequence kept; it has 39 bases, read in frame from the first base. For CDR1 and CDR2, the germline V gene lists SGHVS and FQNEAQ. The junction carries 9 bases between V and J, which are trimmed by 6 bases and 1 base respectively.

This entry comes from a study of blood T cell repertoires in COVID-19 (dated by TCRdb to 2018 to 2020). Broadly, across the study: Samples covering the acute and convalescent phases of COVID-19 were provided by collaborators in the United States, Italy and Spain. The prospective study material was composed of cDNA or gDNA derived from T cells, B-cell-depleted T cells, or PBMCs. Subjects who had been exposed to COVID-19, were actively infected with it, or had recovered from it provided the deeply sampled blood TCRbeta repertoires that made up the dataset. The repertoires were released in a freely available public database meant as a resource for research on the immune response to SARS-CoV-2. Samples came from the ongoing ImmuneRACE study (first 160 participants) plus 1,254 subjects from 6 global collaborators. Nearly every sample came with metadata listing a de-identified subject ID, COVID-19 status, age in years and sex. HLA class I and class II types, where available, came from metadata supplied by the sample provider rather than from assay-based typing.

TCRbeta CDR3 regions were amplified from genomic DNA using the immunoSEQ Assay, a bias-controlled multiplex PCR. On the authors' methods: The number of nucleated cells in each sample was estimated from the amplification of reference gene primers within the assay. To quantify the absolute abundance of each unique TCRbeta CDR3 rearrangement, sequence reads were collapsed and filtered. For each sample, productive Simpson clonality was calculated as the square root of Simpson's diversity index across productive rearrangements. The table comes from immuneACCESS by way of TCRdb, which keeps in-frame sequences with V and J called. Part of the clones is missing from these tables; in studies checked, under half for an unresolved V gene and the rest for unknown reasons. V, J and clone size are taken as reported in that table, and D and trimming were inferred from the DNA itself. In this sample the table shows 200,000 to 250,000 clones, 85% to 90% of which occur a single time. Roughly 2.7% of the sample rests with the top ten.

Broader findings and caveats from the paper: Clinical and demographic metadata were provided uncurated, with the amount varying by source and participant.

The chain links TRBV7-8 with TRBJ1-1, with the D segment identity uncertain. The sequence came from a man aged 25 to 45 with COVID-19, enrolled during active disease. Source material: peripheral blood. Here is the DNA: TGTGCCAGCAGGAGAGCGTGGAACACTGAAGCTTTCTTT. Its product reads: CASRRAWNTEAFF.